These T cell receptor beta chains were read from a single sample in a study of siplizumab effects on memory and regulatory T cells. Some clones are missing from TCRdb's copy, which holds only in-frame ones; the method was immunoSEQ multiplex PCR. In the table there are roughly 92,000 clones, just under 95% of which are singletons. Sequencing was done on a sample of non-Treg CD4+ T cells sorted from blood. The receptors here all came from a human donor in good health. Each CDR3 is given with its conserved first and last residue. The order of the fields is D gene, J gene, V gene, clone size, CDR3 DNA, CDR3 protein. A D gene is named only where the DNA matches it firmly. Not all rows give a size; the values are once, few, many and, for expanded clones, a class.

>.|TRBJ2-7|TRBV16|.
TGTGCCAGCAGCCAAATCCTAGGAGTCTTAGGCGAGCAGTACTTC
CASSQILGVLGEQYF
>TRBD1|TRBJ2-5|TRBV27|.
TGTGCCAGCAGTCGTAAGACGGGCAGGGGGCAAGAGACCCAGTACTTC
CASSRKTGRGQETQYF
>.|TRBJ2-1|TRBV5-1|.
TGCGCCAGCAGCGCTAGCAACCGTCCCCTATTAAATGAGCAGTTCTTC
CASSASNRPLLNEQFF
>TRBD1|TRBJ2-6|TRBV5-1|.
TGCGCCAGCAGCTTGGAAGGGGACAGGAATCGTGCCGGGGCCAACGTCCTGACTTTC
CASSLEGDRNRAGANVLTF
>TRBD2|TRBJ2-2|TRBV14|.
TGTGCCAGCAGCCAACGGGGGGATCGGAACACCGGGGAGCTGTTTTTT
CASSQRGDRNTGELFF
>.|TRBJ2-1|TRBV5-1|.
TGCGCCAGCAGCACATTGGAGGGCCAGAACAATGAGCAGTTCTTC
CASSTLEGQNNEQFF
>.|TRBJ2-3|TRBV5-8|.
TGTGCCAGCAGCAGGGGGACCGGGACACCCAGCACAGATACGCAGTATTTT
CASSRGTGTPSTDTQYF
>TRBD1|TRBJ1-1|TRBV4-1|.
TGCGCCAGCAGCCAAGAGATGACAGGGACTGAAGCTTTCTTT
CASSQEMTGTEAFF
>.|TRBJ1-1|TRBV30|.
TGTGCCTGGAGTTCTACACCATTGAACACTGAAGCTTTCTTT
CAWSSTPLNTEAFF
>.|TRBJ2-7|TRBV6-5|.
TGTGCCAGCAGTTACTCGGAGTTGGGGGCTTCCTACGAGCAGTACTTC
CASSYSELGASYEQYF
>.|TRBJ2-5|TRBV25-1|.
TGTGCCAGCAGTGAAGTGGGACTCTCGGAGACCCAGTACTTC
CASSEVGLSETQYF
>TRBD2|TRBJ2-7|TRBV28|.
TGTGCCAGCAGTTCCTCTGCCCGGGGGGTCTACGAGCAGTACTTC
CASSSSARGVYEQYF
>.|TRBJ1-1|TRBV21-1|.
TGTGCCAGCAGGCAAGACAGACTCACTGAAGCTTTCTTT
CASRQDRLTEAFF
>.|TRBJ1-3|TRBV18|.
TGTGCCAGCTCACCCCAGGGAGTGGGCTCTGGAAACACCATATATTTT
CASSPQGVGSGNTIYF
>.|TRBJ2-4|TRBV19|.
TGTGCCAGTAGAGATCAACTAGCCAAAAACATTCAGTACTTC
CASRDQLAKNIQYF
>.|TRBJ2-7|TRBV7-8|.
TGTGCCAGCAGCTTATATCTGCAGATCGGTCCGCCCTACGAGCAGTACTTC
CASSLYLQIGPPYEQYF
>.|TRBJ2-7|TRBV15|.
TGTGCCACCAGCAGAGGAGGCGGACAGCCCTACGAGCAGTACTTC
CATSRGGGQPYEQYF
>TRBD2|TRBJ2-7|TRBV27|.
TGTGCCAGCAGTTTAGCCCCGCTAGCGGCTTCCTACGAGCAGTACTTC
CASSLAPLAASYEQYF
>TRBD1|TRBJ2-5|TRBV28|.
TGTGCCAGCAGCGCAGGACAGGGGAGCCAAGAGACCCAGTACTTC
CASSAGQGSQETQYF
>TRBD1|TRBJ1-2|TRBV5-6|.
TGTGCCAGCAGCTTGGTGGACAGGGATTATGGCTACACCTTC
CASSLVDRDYGYTF
>.|TRBJ1-2|TRBV5-6|.
TGTGCCAGCAGCATGCCGACAGGCTCCAATGGCTACACCTTC
CASSMPTGSNGYTF
>.|TRBJ2-5|TRBV6-6|once
TGTGCCAGCAGTTATAACCCCGCAGGGATGGAGGAGACCCAGTACTTC
CASSYNPAGMEETQYF
>.|TRBJ2-5|TRBV5-1|.
TGCGCCAGCAGCCTGAGCCAAGAGACCCAGTACTTC
CASSLSQETQYF
>.|TRBJ1-2|TRBV21-1|once
TGTGCCAAGTCGACAGCTTTCTATGGCTACACCTTC
CAKSTAFYGYTF
>TRBD1|TRBJ1-4|TRBV5-1|.
TGCGCCAGCAGCGGGGGGACAGGTGAAAAACTGTTTTTT
CASSGGTGEKLFF
>TRBD1|TRBJ1-1|TRBV10-3|.
TGTGCCATCAGTGAATGGGACAGGGGAGGGACTGAAGCTTTCTTT
CAISEWDRGGTEAFF
>.|TRBJ1-3|TRBV20-1|.
TGCAGTGCTAGACAGGGGAAGACCATATATTTT
CSARQGKTIYF
>.|TRBJ1-5|TRBV11-3|.
TGTGCCAGCAGCTTAGGTTGTGAAGGTCGGGGGGCCACATCAGGGCCCCAGCATTTT
CASSLGCEGRGATSGPQHF
>TRBD1|TRBJ1-1|TRBV7-9|.
TGTGCCAGCCAACAAGACAGGGGGCTTGGATCTGAAGCTTTCTTT
CASQQDRGLGSEAFF
>TRBD2|TRBJ2-2|TRBV4-1|few
TGCGCCAGCAGCCAAGTTGGACTAGCGAAAAACACCGGGGAGCTGTTTTTT
CASSQVGLAKNTGELFF
>TRBD2|TRBJ2-5|TRBV4-1|.
TGCGCCAGCAGCCAGGGGACTAGCGGGAGAGGTGAGACCCAGTACTTC
CASSQGTSGRGETQYF
>TRBD1|TRBJ1-5|TRBV6-5|.
TGTGCCAGCAGTTACGGCGACAGGGGGGATCAGCCCCAGCATTTT
CASSYGDRGDQPQHF
>.|TRBJ1-4|TRBV7-6|.
TGTGCCAGCAGCTTATTAGGGATGAAGAATGAAAAACTGTTTTTT
CASSLLGMKNEKLFF
>.|TRBJ1-1|TRBV5-1|.
TGCGCCAGCAGCCCAAACGGGAGGCCGAACACTGAAGCTTTCTTT
CASSPNGRPNTEAFF
>TRBD1|TRBJ1-2|TRBV7-6|.
TGTGCCAGCAGCCCCATCCACCCACAGGGGTTCTATGGCTACACCTTC
CASSPIHPQGFYGYTF
>.|TRBJ2-2|TRBV15|.
TGTGCCACCAGCGGTGGGTCGGAGATCGGCACCGGGGAGCTGTTTTTT
CATSGGSEIGTGELFF